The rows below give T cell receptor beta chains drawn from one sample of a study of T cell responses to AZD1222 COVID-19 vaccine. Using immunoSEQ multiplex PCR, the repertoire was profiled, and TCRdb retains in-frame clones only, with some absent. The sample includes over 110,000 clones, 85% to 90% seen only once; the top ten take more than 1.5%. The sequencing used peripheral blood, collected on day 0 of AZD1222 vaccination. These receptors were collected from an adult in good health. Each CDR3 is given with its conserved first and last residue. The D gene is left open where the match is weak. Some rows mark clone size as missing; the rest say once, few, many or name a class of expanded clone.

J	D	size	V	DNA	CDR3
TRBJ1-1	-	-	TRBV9	TGTGCCAGCAGCCCCCGAGGCACTGAAGCTTTCTTT	CASSPRGTEAFF
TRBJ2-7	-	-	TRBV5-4	TGTGCCAGCAGCTCAGGGTGGGGGAAGAACGAGCAGTACTTC	CASSSGWGKNEQYF
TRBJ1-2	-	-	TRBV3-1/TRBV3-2	TGTGCCAGCAGCCAAGATCCCGGAGAACTCTATGGCTACACCTTC	CASSQDPGELYGYTF
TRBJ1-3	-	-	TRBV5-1	TGCGCCAGCAGACGGACACTACAGCCCGGAAACACCATATATTTT	CASRRTLQPGNTIYF
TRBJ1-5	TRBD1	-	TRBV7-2	TGTGCCAGCAGCTTAGTGGGACAGGGGATTCGTAGCAATCAGCCCCAGCATTTT	CASSLVGQGIRSNQPQHF
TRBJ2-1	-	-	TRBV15	TGTGCCACCAGCAGCGGTCTCCGTGAGCAGTTCTTC	CATSSGLREQFF
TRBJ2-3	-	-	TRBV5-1	TGCGCCAGCAGCTTGACAGCGGGTAGCACAGATACGCAGTATTTT	CASSLTAGSTDTQYF
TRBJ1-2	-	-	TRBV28	TGTGCCAGCAGTTTAAGGACGATGTATGGCTACACCTTC	CASSLRTMYGYTF
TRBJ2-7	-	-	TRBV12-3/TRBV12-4	TGTGCCAGCAGTTTTAGGGGAAGTCGGTACTTC	CASSFRGSRYF
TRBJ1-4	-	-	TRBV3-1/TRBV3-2	TGTGCCAGCAGCCCATGGGAGGGAGGGGAAAAACTGTTTTTT	CASSPWEGGEKLFF
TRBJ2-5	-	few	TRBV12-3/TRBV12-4	TGTGCCAGCAGTTTCAGGGTTCGGGAGACCCAGTACTTC	CASSFRVRETQYF
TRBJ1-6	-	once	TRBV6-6	TGTGCCAGCAGTCTCGGCAGGGGAGACTCTTATAATTCACCCCTCCACTTT	CASSLGRGDSYNSPLHF
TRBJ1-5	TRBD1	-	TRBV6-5	TGTGCCAGCAGTCTAGACAGGGGGGGCGAGCCCCAGCATTTT	CASSLDRGGEPQHF
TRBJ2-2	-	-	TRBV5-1	TGCGCCAGCAGCTTGGAGGGACCCATGGCGATTTTGAACACCGGGGAGCTGTTTTTT	CASSLEGPMAILNTGELFF
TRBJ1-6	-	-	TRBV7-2	TGTGCCAGCAGCTTAGCTTACGGCCAAGAAACCGACTTT	CASSLAYGQETDF
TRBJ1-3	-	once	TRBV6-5	TGTGCCAGCAGCGACAAATTCTCTGGAAACACCATATATTTT	CASSDKFSGNTIYF
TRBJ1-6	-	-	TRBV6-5	TGTGCCAGCAGTTACACGCAGGGAAATTCACCCCTCCACTTT	CASSYTQGNSPLHF
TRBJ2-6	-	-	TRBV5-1	TGCGCCAGCAGCTTGGGGGCCGTTTCTGGGGCCAACGTCCTGACTTTC	CASSLGAVSGANVLTF
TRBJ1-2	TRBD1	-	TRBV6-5	TGTGCCAGCGCCATAGGACAGGTGAACTATGGCTACACCTTC	CASAIGQVNYGYTF
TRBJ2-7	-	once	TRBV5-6	TGTGCCAGCAGGAAAGCCGGGACGCAGTACGAGCAGTACTTC	CASRKAGTQYEQYF
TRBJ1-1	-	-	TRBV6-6	TGTGCCAGCAGTTACGGGGGGTACGGGACTGAAGCTTTCTTT	CASSYGGYGTEAFF
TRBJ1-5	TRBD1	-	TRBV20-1	TGCAGTGCTAGTGGACAGGGGCCTTTGCCCCAGCATTTT	CSASGQGPLPQHF
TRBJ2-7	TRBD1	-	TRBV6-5	TGTGCCAGCAGTTACACGGGACAGACTACCTACGAGCAGTACTTC	CASSYTGQTTYEQYF
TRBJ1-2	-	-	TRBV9	TGTGCCAGCAGCGTAGAACCGGGTCGCAGCGTCTATGGCTACACCTTC	CASSVEPGRSVYGYTF
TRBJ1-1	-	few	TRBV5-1	TGCGCCAGCAGCTTGGGAATATTAACAAAGACTGAAGCTTTCTTT	CASSLGILTKTEAFF
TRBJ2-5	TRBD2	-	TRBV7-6	TGTGCCAGCAGCTTATGGCGGGAGGGCCAAGAGACCCAGTACTTC	CASSLWREGQETQYF
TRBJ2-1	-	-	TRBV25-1	TGTGCCAGCAGTTTCGCAAATGAGCAGTTCTTC	CASSFANEQFF
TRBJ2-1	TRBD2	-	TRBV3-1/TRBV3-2	TGTGCCAGCAGCCAAGACAGGCTAGCGGGGAACTACAATGAGCAGTTCTTC	CASSQDRLAGNYNEQFF
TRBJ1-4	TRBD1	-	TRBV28	TGTGCCAGCTTACCGGGACAGGCTAATGAAAAACTGTTTTTT	CASLPGQANEKLFF
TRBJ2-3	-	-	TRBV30	TGTGCCTGTTCGAACGCGGGATCCCCTAGCACAGATACGCAGTATTTT	CACSNAGSPSTDTQYF
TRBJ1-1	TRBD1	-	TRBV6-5	TGTGCCAGCAGTTCGGACAGGACCACTGAAGCTTTCTTT	CASSSDRTTEAFF